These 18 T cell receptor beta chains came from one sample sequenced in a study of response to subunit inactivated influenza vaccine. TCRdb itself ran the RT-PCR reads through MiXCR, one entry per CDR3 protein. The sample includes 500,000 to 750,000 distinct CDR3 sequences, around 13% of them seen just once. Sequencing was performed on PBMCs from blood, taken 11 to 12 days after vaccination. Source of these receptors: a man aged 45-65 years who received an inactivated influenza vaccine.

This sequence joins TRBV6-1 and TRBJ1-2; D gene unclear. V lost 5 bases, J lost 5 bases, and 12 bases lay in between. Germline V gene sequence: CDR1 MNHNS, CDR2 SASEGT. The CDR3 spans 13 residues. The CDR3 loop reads CASSPDNLYGYTF. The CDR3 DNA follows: TGTGCCAGCAGTCCCGACAACCTGTATGGCTACACCTTC.

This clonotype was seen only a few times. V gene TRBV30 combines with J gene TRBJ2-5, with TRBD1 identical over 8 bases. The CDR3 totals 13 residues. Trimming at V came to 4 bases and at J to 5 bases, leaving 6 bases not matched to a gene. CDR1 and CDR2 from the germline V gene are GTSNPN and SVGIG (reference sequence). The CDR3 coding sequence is TGTGCCTGGAACAGGGGGTATAGGGAGACCCAGTACTTC. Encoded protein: CAWNRGYRETQYF. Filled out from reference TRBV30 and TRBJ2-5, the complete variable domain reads SQTIHQWPATLVQPVGSPLSLECTVEGTSNPNLYWYRQAAGRGLQLLFYSVGIGQISSEVPQNLSASRPQDRQFILSSKKLLLSDSGFYLCAWNRGYRETQYFGPGTRLLVL.

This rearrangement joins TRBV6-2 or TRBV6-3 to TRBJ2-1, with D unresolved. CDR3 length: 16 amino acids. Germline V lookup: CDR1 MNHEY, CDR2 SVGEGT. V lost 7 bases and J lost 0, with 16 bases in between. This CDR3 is CASTRTDQSSYNEQFF. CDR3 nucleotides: TGTGCCAGCACCCGGACGGACCAAAGCTCCTACAATGAGCAGTTCTTC.

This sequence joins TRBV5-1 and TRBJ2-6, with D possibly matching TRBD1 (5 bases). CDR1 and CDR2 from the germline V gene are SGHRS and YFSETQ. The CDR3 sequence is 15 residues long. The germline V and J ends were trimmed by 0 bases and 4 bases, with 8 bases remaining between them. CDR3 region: CASSLEGLGANVLTF. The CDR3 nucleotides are TGCGCCAGCAGCTTGGAGGGGTTAGGGGCCAACGTCCTGACTTTC.

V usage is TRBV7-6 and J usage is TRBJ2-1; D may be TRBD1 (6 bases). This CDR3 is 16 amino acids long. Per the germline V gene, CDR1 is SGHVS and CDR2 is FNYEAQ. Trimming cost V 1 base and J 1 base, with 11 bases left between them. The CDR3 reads CASSLEGDSSYNEQFF. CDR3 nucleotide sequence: TGTGCCAGCAGCTTAGAGGGGGATAGTTCCTACAATGAGCAGTTCTTC.

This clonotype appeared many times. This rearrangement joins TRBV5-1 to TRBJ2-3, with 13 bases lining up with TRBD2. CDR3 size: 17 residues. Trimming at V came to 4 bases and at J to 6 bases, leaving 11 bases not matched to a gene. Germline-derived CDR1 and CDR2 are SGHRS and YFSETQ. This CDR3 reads CASSAYRGLAGKDTQYF. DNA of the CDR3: TGCGCCAGCAGCGCTTACCGGGGACTAGCGGGAAAGGATACGCAGTATTTT. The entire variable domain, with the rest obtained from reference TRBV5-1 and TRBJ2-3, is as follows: KAGVTQTPRYLIKTRGQQVTLSCSPISGHRSVSWYQQTPGQGLQFLFEYFSETQRNKGNFPGRFSGRQFSNSRSEMNVSTLELGDSALYLCASSAYRGLAGKDTQYFGPGTRLTVL.

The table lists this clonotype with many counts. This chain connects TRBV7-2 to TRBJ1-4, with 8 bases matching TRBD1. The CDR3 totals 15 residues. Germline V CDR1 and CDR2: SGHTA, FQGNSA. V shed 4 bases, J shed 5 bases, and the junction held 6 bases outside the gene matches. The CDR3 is CASSSPRGQNEKLFF. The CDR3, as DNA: TGTGCCAGCAGCTCCCCCAGGGGGCAGAATGAAAAACTGTTTTTT.

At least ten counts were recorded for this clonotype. The CDR3 sequence: CASSLGVESPLHF. In DNA form, the CDR3 reads TGTGCCAGCAGTTTAGGGGTCGAATCACCCCTCCACTTT. The rearrangement links TRBV12-3 or TRBV12-4 to TRBJ1-6; D is ambiguous. With 1 base removed from V and 10 bases from J, the gap between germline ends came to 8 bases. CDR3 size: 13 residues.

CDR3 coding DNA: TGTGCCATCAGGGAACGGGACAGACATAATTCACCCCTCCACTTT. This encodes CAIRERDRHNSPLHF. The V call is TRBV10-3, the J call TRBJ1-6; 7 positions agree with TRBD1. The junction had 7 bases not matched to a gene; V was cut back by 6 bases and J by 5 bases. Looked up from germline, CDR1 is ENHRY and CDR2 is SYGVKD. CDR3 length: 15 amino acids.

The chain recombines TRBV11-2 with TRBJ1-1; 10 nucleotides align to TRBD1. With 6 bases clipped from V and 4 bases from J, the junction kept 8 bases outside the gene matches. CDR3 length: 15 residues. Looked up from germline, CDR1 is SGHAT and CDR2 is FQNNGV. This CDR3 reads CASSFFRDRGTEAFF. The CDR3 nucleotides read TGTGCCAGCAGTTTCTTCCGGGACAGGGGCACTGAAGCTTTCTTT.

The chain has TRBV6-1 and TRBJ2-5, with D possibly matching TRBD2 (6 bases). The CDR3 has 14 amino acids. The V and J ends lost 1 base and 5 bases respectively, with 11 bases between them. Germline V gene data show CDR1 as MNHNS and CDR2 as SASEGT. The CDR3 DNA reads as TGTGCCAGCAGTGAAGGGAGGGGCCAGGAGACCCAGTACTTC. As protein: CASSEGRGQETQYF.

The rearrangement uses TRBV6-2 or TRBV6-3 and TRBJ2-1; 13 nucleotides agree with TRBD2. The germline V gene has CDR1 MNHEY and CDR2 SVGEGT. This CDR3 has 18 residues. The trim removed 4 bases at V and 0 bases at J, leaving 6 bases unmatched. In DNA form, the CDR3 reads TGTGCCAGCAGTTTGACTAGCGGGGGGTACCGCTCCTACAATGAGCAGTTCTTC. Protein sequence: CASSLTSGGYRSYNEQFF.

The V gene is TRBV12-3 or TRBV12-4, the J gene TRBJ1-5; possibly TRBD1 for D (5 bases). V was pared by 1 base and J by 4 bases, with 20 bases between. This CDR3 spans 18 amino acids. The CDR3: CASSLEVFGTGENQPQHF. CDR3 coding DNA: TGTGCCAGCAGTTTAGAAGTCTTTGGAACAGGTGAGAATCAGCCCCAGCATTTT.

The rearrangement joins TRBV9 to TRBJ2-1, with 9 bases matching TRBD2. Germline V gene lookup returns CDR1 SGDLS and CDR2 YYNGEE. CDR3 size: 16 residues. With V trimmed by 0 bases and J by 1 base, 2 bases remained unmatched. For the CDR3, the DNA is TGTGCCAGCAGCGTAGAAGGACTAGCGTCCTACAATGAGCAGTTCTTC. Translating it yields CASSVEGLASYNEQFF.

CDR3 bases: TGCGCCAGCAGCCAAGGAGGCGGGGTCGCCTACAATGAGCAGTTCTTC. Translation: CASSQGGGVAYNEQFF. This chain links TRBV4-1 with TRBJ2-1; tentatively, D is TRBD2 (6 bases). The V end lost 1 base, the J end lost 2 bases, and 12 bases lay between the germline ends. Germline-derived CDR1 and CDR2 are MGHRA and YSYEKL. CDR3 length: 16 amino acids.

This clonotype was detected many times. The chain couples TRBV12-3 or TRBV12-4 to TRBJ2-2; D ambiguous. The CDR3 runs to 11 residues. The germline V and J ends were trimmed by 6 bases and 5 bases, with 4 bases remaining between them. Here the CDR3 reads CASRETGELFF. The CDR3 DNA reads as TGTGCCAGCAGAGAGACCGGGGAGCTGTTTTTT.

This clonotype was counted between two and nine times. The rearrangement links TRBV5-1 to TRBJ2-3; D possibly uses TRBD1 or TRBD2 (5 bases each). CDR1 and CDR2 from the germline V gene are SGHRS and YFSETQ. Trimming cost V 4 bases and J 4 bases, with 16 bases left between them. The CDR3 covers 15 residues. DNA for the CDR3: TGCGCCAGCAGCCCGAGGGGCGCGGTTCCAGATACGCAGTATTTT. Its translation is CASSPRGAVPDTQYF.

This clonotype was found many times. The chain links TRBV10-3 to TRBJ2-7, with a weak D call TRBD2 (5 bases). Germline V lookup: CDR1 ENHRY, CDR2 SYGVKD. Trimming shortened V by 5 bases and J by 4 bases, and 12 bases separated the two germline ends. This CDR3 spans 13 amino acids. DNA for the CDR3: TGTGCCATCAGTCGCGACGGGATTTACGAGCAGTACTTC. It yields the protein CAISRDGIYEQYF.